The clone carrying this T cell receptor (beta chain) showed up just once. What it binds is not known. This specimen comes from a study of graft-versus-host responses after intestinal transplantation. Findings and caveats of the study: Analysis identified GvH clones in recipient marrow, with some appearing first in ileum or blood.

The assay was immunoSEQ multiplex PCR, and TCRdb's table has in-frame clones only and misses some. The sample carries tens of thousands of clones, roughly 92% recorded once. The germline V gene has CDR1 MNHEY and CDR2 SMNVEV (reference sequence). V shed 3 bases, J shed 5 bases, and the junction held 10 bases outside the gene matches. This CDR3 is 16 amino acids long. Here the sequenced sample was unstimulated CD4+ T cells sorted from spleen or lymph node cells, taken before intestinal transplant. This rearrangement joins TRBV27 to TRBJ2-1, with 7 bases matching TRBD1. This sequence originates from a human donor who received an intestinal transplant. The CDR3 reads CASSFPGTVKNNEQFF. CDR3 nucleotides: TGTGCCAGCAGTTTCCCCGGGACAGTTAAGAACAATGAGCAGTTCTTC.